The rows below give T cell receptor beta chains drawn from one sample of a study of blood T cell repertoires in COVID-19. Sequencing was performed with immunoSEQ multiplex PCR; in TCRdb, only in-frame clones are kept and a portion is missing. This table holds 230,000 or so clones, roughly four fifths found once. The sample was peripheral blood. These TCRs come from a man aged 45 to 65 with active or convalescent COVID-19. CDR3s include the opening cysteine and the closing phenylalanine or tryptophan. D genes are given only for firm matches.

CDR3 DNA: TGTGCCAGCAGGGGGAGGGCGGATACGCAGTATTTT
CDR3 protein: CASRGRADTQYF
V gene: TRBV2
D gene: TRBD2
J gene: TRBJ2-3

CDR3 DNA: TGTGCTAGTAAGAACGGCGGGAATGAAAAACTGTTTTTT
CDR3 protein: CASKNGGNEKLFF
V gene: TRBV12-5
D gene: NA
J gene: TRBJ1-4

CDR3 DNA: TGTGCCTGGAACATCGGGACAATGAACACTGAAGCTTTCTTT
CDR3 protein: CAWNIGTMNTEAFF
V gene: TRBV30
D gene: NA
J gene: TRBJ1-1

CDR3 DNA: TGTGCCAGCAGCTCCTACAGGGGCGAGCAGTTCTTC
CDR3 protein: CASSSYRGEQFF
V gene: TRBV7-2
D gene: TRBD1
J gene: TRBJ2-1

CDR3 DNA: TGTGCCACGCTTCGTGGACTAGCGGACTACAATGAGCAGTTCTTC
CDR3 protein: CATLRGLADYNEQFF
V gene: TRBV6-5
D gene: TRBD2
J gene: TRBJ2-1

CDR3 DNA: TGCGCCAGCAGCCAAGATCCCCAGCGGGGGGGTAGCACAGATACGCAGTATTTT
CDR3 protein: CASSQDPQRGGSTDTQYF
V gene: TRBV4-1
D gene: TRBD2
J gene: TRBJ2-3

CDR3 DNA: TGTGCCAGCAGCCCGAGAGCGGGAGACAACACTGAAGCTTTCTTT
CDR3 protein: CASSPRAGDNTEAFF
V gene: TRBV7-8
D gene: NA
J gene: TRBJ1-1

CDR3 DNA: TGTGCCAGCAGTGACTCGGCAGGGGCCAAAAACATTCAGTACTTC
CDR3 protein: CASSDSAGAKNIQYF
V gene: TRBV6-4
D gene: NA
J gene: TRBJ2-4

CDR3 DNA: TGTGCCAGCAGTTTGACAGGGACTAATGAAAAACTGTTTTTT
CDR3 protein: CASSLTGTNEKLFF
V gene: TRBV28
D gene: TRBD1
J gene: TRBJ1-4

CDR3 DNA: TGTGCCAGCAGCCCCAACAGGGCTGGAAACACCATATATTTT
CDR3 protein: CASSPNRAGNTIYF
V gene: TRBV28
D gene: NA
J gene: TRBJ1-3

CDR3 DNA: TGTGCCACCACTCAAGAATATAATTCACCCCTCCACTTT
CDR3 protein: CATTQEYNSPLHF
V gene: TRBV2
D gene: NA
J gene: TRBJ1-6